The 7 T cell receptor beta chains below come from one sample, sequenced in a study of blood T cell repertoires in COVID-19. Profiled with immunoSEQ multiplex PCR; TCRdb holds only in-frame clones, not every one. The repertoire includes roughly 14,000 clones, roughly 88% of them detected once, and around 26% sits in the top ten. The sequenced sample consisted of peripheral blood. These TCRs come from a woman aged 45-59 years with active or convalescent COVID-19.

The sample holds a few counts of this clone. J is TRBJ1-6 and V is TRBV6-5; perhaps TRBD1 as D (6 bases). Trimming cost V 2 bases and J 8 bases, with 16 bases left between them. This CDR3 region has 16 residues. Germline lookup yields CDR1 MNHEY and CDR2 SVGAGI. The CDR3 DNA reads TGTGCCAGCAGTTACGAAGGCCAGGGGCGTTATTCACCCCTCCACTTT. Its protein product is CASSYEGQGRYSPLHF.

The sample holds one count of this clone. V is TRBV5-6 and J is TRBJ1-2; 8 bases are a match to TRBD1. CDR3 size: 15 residues. After removal of 4 bases from V and 5 bases from J, the junction contained 10 bases not matched to a gene. Germline V gene data show CDR1 as SGHDT and CDR2 as YYEEEE. The CDR3 spells CASSANRGDWYGYTF. CDR3 in DNA: TGTGCCAGCAGCGCCAACAGGGGGGATTGGTATGGCTACACCTTC.

This clone was seen a single time. The chain couples TRBV19 to TRBJ1-5, with 7 bases fitting TRBD1. The length of the CDR3 is 16 residues. The germline CDR1 and CDR2 sequences are LNHDA and SQIVND (reference sequence). Trimming removed 5 bases from V and 0 bases from J; junction bases left unmatched: 7. The CDR3 bases are TGTGCCAGTAGTTTGGGACAGAGGTATAGCAATCAGCCCCAGCATTTT. Protein product: CASSLGQRYSNQPQHF.

The gene calls are TRBV4-1 and TRBJ1-4; no firm D call. CDR1 and CDR2 (germline): MGHRA, YSYEKL. The CDR3 spans 15 residues. V lost 5 bases and J lost 0, with 10 bases in between. The CDR3 loop is CASSVNRATNEKLFF. CDR3 coding DNA: TGCGCCAGCAGCGTGAACAGAGCAACTAATGAAAAACTGTTTTTT.

The chain uses TRBV19 and TRBJ1-1; D is ambiguous. CDR1 LNHDA and CDR2 SQIVND come from the germline V gene (reference sequence). The CDR3 runs 11 residues. V dropped 10 bases and J dropped 0 bases, with 6 bases sitting between them. CDR3 region: CATFLNTEAFF. In DNA form, the CDR3 reads TGTGCCACGTTTCTGAACACTGAAGCTTTCTTT.

This chain uses TRBV6-2 or TRBV6-3 with TRBJ1-2; tentatively, D is TRBD1 (6 bases). Trimming left V 3 bases short and J 3 bases short, with 11 bases between. In germline, CDR1 is MNHEY, CDR2 SVGEGT. This CDR3 has 14 residues. The CDR3 is CASSYPRQDYGYTF. The CDR3 DNA sequence: TGTGCCAGCAGTTATCCAAGACAGGACTATGGCTACACCTTC.

The rearrangement uses TRBV30 and TRBJ1-4, with TRBD1 matching 8 bases. This CDR3 spans 14 amino acids. The V segment lost 2 bases and the J segment 8 bases; nucleotides outside the gene matches: 7. Germline V CDR1 and CDR2: GTSNPN, SVGIG (reference sequence). The CDR3, as DNA: TGTGCCTGGAGTCGGACAGGGAAAGAGGAAAAACTGTTTTTT. Translating gives CAWSRTGKEEKLFF.